This T cell receptor beta chain emerged from a study of T cell responses to AZD1222 COVID-19 vaccine. Study background: Analysis merged second doses at about 4 or about 12 weeks. Study results and limitations: The breadth and depth of Spike-specific TCRs increased once two AZD1222 doses had been given. White British donors predominated, females outnumbered males, and clonal diversity was possibly underestimated. Unmutated variant regions are reportedly the target of nearly half of TCRs that are spike-specific.

The CDR3 has 16 amino acids. Germline CDR1 is LGHDT and CDR2 is YNNKEL (reference sequence). J was trimmed by 1 base and V by 1 base; bases with no gene match: 4. Comment on this clone: Its cognate antigen is unknown.

Measured with immunoSEQ multiplex PCR; TCRdb has only the in-frame clones, and not every one. The sample shows over 110,000 clones, roughly 91% of them seen only once. J is TRBJ2-5 and V is TRBV3-1 (or the pseudogene TRBV3-2); TRBD2 aligns across 9 bases. Sequencing used peripheral blood, obtained on day 0 of AZD1222 vaccination. The receptor was isolated from an adult in good health. The CDR3: CASSQGIAGAQETQYF. CDR3 in DNA: TGTGCCAGCAGCCAAGGCATAGCGGGAGCCCAAGAGACCCAGTACTTC.